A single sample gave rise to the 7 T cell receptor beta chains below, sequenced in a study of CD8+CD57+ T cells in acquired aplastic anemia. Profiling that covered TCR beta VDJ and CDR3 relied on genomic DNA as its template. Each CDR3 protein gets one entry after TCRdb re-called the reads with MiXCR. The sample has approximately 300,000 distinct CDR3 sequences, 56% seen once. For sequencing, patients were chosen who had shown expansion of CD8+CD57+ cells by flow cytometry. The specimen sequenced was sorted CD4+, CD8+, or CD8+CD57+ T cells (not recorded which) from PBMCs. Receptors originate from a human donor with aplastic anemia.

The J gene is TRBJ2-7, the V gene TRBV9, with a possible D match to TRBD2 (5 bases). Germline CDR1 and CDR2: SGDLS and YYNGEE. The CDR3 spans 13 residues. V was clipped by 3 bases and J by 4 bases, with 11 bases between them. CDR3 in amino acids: CASSAPPGYEQYF. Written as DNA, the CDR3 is TGTGCCAGCAGCGCCCCCCCGGGATACGAGCAGTACTTC.

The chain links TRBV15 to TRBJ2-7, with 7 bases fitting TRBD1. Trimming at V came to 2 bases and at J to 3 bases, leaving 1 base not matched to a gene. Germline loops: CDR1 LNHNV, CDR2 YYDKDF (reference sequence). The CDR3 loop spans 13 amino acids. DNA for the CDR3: TGTGCCACCAGCAGAAGGGACAGCTACGAGCAGTACTTC. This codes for CATSRRDSYEQYF.

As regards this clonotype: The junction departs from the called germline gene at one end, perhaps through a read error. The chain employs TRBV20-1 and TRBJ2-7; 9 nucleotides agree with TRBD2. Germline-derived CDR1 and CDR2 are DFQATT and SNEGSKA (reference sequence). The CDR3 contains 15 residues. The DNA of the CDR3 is TGCAGTGCTAGAGATTCTAGCGGGATTTCCTACGGGCAGTACTTC. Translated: CSARDSSGISYGQYF.

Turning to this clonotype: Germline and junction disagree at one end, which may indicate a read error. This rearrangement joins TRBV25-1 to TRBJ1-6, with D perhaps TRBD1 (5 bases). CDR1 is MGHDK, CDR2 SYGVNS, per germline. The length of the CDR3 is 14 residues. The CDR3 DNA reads TGTGCCGGCAGGGCGAGGGATCAGGGCTCACCCCTCCACTTT. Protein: CAGRARDQGSPLHF.

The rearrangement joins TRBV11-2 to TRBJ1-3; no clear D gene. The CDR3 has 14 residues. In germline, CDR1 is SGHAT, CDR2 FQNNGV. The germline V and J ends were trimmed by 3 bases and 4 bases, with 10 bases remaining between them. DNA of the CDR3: TGTGCCAGCAGCTTCTTGACTAGCGGAAACACCATATATTTT. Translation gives CASSFLTSGNTIYF.

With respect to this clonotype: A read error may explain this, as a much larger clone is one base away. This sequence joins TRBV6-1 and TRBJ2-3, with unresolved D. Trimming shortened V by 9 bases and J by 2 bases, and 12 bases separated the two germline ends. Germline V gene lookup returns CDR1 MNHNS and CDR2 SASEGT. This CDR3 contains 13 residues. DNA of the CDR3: TGTGCCAGTTGGGCTGGGCCCACAGATACGCAGTATTTT. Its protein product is CASWAGPTDTQYF.

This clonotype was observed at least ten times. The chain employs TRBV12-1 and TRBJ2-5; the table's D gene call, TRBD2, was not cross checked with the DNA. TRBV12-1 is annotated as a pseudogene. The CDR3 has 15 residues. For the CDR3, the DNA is TGTGCCAGCAGCTTACGCCTAGCGGGAGAGGAGACCCAGTACTTC. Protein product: CASSLRLAGEETQYF.